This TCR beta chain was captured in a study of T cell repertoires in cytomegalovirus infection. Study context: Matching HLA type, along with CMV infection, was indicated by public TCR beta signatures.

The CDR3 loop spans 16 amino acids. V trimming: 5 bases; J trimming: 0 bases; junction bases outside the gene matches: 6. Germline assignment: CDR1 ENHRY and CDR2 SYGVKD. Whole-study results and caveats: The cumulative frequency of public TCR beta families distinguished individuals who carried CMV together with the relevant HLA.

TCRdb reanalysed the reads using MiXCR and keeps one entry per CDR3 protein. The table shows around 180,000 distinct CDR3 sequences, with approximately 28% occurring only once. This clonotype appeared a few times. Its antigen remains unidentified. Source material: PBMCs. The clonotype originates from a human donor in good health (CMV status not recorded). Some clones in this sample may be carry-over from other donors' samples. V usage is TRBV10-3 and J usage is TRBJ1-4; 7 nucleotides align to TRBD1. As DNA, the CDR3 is TGTGCCATCAGTTCACAGGGGACGTCAACTAATGAAAAACTGTTTTTT. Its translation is CAISSQGTSTNEKLFF.